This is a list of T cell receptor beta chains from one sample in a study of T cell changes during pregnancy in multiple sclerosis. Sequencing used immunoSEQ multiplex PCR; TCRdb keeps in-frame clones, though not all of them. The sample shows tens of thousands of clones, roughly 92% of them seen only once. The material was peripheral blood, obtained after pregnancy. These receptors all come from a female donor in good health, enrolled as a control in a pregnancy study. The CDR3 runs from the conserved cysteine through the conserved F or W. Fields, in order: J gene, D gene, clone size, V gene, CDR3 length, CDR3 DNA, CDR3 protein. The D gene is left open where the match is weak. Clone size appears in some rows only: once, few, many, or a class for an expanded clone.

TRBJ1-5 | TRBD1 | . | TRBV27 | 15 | TGTGCCAGCAGTCCCGCGGCAGGGGGCGGTCAGCCCCAGCATTTT | CASSPAAGGGQPQHF
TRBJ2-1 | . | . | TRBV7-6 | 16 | TGTGCCAGCAGCTTGACAGCGGGTAGCTCCTACAATGAGCAGTTCTTC | CASSLTAGSSYNEQFF
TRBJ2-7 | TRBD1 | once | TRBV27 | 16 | TGTGCCAGCAGTCCGATGAGACGGGACAGACACTACGAGCAGTACTTC | CASSPMRRDRHYEQYF
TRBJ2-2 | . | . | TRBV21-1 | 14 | TGTGCCAGCAGCGTCGGGTTGGATGCCGGGGAGCTGTTTTTT | CASSVGLDAGELFF
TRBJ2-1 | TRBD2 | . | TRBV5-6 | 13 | TGTGCCAGCAGCTCCCGGGGGGGGAACGAGCAGTTCTTC | CASSSRGGNEQFF
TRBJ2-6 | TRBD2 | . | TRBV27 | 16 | TGTGCCAGCAGGGACAGCGGGAGCTCTGGGGCCAACGTCCTGACTTTC | CASRDSGSSGANVLTF
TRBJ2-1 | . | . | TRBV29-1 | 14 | TGCAGCACAGGGCCCGGTGGGAGATACAATGAGCAGTTCTTC | CSTGPGGRYNEQFF
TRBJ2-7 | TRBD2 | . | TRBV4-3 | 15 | TGCGCCAGCAGCCAGATAAGGGGACTAGCCTACGAGCAGTACTTC | CASSQIRGLAYEQYF
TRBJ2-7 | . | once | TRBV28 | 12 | TGTGCCAGCAGTTTAATGAGTTACGAGCAGTACTTC | CASSLMSYEQYF
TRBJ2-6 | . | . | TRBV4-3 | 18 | TGCGCCAGCAGCCAAGAGTGGGCGGGGGCCTCTGGGGCCAACGTCCTGACTTTC | CASSQEWAGASGANVLTF
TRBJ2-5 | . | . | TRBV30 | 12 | TGTGCCTGGAGTTCCATCCAAGAGACCCAGTACTTC | CAWSSIQETQYF
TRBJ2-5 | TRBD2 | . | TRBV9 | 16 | TGTGCCAGCAGCGTCGATAGGACTAGGCACCGGGAGACCCAGTACTTC | CASSVDRTRHRETQYF
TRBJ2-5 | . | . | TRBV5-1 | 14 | TGCGCCAGCAGTCTGAGGAGGACCCGGGAGACCCAGTACTTC | CASSLRRTRETQYF
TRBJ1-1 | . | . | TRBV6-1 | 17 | TGTGCCAGCAGTGAAGGAGGAGGTTGGGTTCGCCACACTGAAGCTTTCTTT | CASSEGGGWVRHTEAFF
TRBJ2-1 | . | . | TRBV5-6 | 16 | TGTGCCAGCAGCCCACCGGGGGAGAACCTCCCCAATGAGCAGTTCTTC | CASSPPGENLPNEQFF
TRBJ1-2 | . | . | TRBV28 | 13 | TGTGCCAGCAGTTTACAGGGCTTCTATGGCTACACCTTC | CASSLQGFYGYTF
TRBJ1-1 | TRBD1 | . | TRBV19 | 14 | TGTGCCAGTAGTATTGGACAGGGGAACACTGAAGCTTTCTTT | CASSIGQGNTEAFF
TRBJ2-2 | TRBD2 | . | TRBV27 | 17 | TGTGCCAGCAGGCTCGGACTAGCGCGAACGAACACCGGGGAGCTGTTTTTT | CASRLGLARTNTGELFF
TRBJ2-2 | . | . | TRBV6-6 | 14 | TGTGCCAGCAGTTACCGACAGAACACCGGGGAGCTGTTTTTT | CASSYRQNTGELFF
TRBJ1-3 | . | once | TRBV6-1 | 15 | TGTGCCAGCAGTCCCCCCGCCGGCTCTGGAAACACCATATATTTT | CASSPPAGSGNTIYF
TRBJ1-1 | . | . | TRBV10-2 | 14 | TGCGCCACCACCCGGGGGACGCAGAACACTGAAGCTTTCTTT | CATTRGTQNTEAFF
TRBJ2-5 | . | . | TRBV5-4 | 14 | TGTGCCAGCAGCTTGGGGGGGGGCGCTAAGACCCAGTACTTC | CASSLGGGAKTQYF
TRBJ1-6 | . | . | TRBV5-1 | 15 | TGCGCCAGCAGCTTGGGCGGGGTCGGGAATTCACCCCTCCACTTT | CASSLGGVGNSPLHF
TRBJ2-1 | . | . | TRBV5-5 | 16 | TGTGCCAGCAGCTTGGACGCAGGGGGGTCCTACAATGAGCAGTTCTTC | CASSLDAGGSYNEQFF
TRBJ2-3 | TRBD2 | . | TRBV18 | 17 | TGTGCCAGCTCACCACCGTCATGGCTAGCGGGGGAAGATACGCAGTATTTT | CASSPPSWLAGEDTQYF
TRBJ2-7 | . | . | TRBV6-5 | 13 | TGTGCCAGCAGTTACTCGTCCCGTTACGAGCAGTACTTC | CASSYSSRYEQYF
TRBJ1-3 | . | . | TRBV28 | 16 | TGTGCCAGCAGTTTCGCACGGGATTTGTCTGGAAACACCATATATTTT | CASSFARDLSGNTIYF
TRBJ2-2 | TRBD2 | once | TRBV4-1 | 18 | TGCGCCAGCAGCCAATCACTAGCGGGAGCGATCGGCACCGGGGAGCTGTTTTTT | CASSQSLAGAIGTGELFF
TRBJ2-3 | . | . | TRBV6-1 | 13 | TGTGCCAGCAGGGCCCCCATCACAGATACGCAGTATTTT | CASRAPITDTQYF
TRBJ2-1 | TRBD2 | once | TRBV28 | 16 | TGTGCCAGCACTGGAAGAAGCGGGAGCAACTACAATGAGCAGTTCTTC | CASTGRSGSNYNEQFF
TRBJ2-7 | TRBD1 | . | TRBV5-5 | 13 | TGTGCCAGCATCCCTGACAGGGGGCTTGAGCAGTACTTC | CASIPDRGLEQYF
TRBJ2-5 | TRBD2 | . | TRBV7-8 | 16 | TGTGCCAGCAGCCGCATACTAGCGGGGGTCCAAGAGACCCAGTACTTC | CASSRILAGVQETQYF
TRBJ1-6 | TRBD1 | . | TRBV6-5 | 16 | TGTGCCAGCAGTTCTATTTTACAGGGGGGAAATTCACCCCTCCACTTT | CASSSILQGGNSPLHF
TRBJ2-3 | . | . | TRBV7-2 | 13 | TGTGCCAGCAGCTTTACAAGCGCAGATACGCAGTATTTT | CASSFTSADTQYF